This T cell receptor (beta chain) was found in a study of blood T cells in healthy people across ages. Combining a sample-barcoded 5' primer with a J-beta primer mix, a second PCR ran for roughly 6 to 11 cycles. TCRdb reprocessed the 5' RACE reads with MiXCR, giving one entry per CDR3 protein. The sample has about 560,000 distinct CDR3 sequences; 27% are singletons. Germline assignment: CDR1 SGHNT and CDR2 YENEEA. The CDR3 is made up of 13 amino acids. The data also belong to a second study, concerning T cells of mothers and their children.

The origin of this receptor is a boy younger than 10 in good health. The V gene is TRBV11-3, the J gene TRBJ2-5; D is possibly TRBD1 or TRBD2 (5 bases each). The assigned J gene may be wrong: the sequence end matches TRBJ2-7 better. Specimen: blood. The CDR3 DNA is TGTGCCAGCAGCTTTGGGGCGGGCTACGAGCAGTACTTC. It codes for CASSFGAGYEQYF.